This TCR beta chain originates from a study of cytomegalovirus exposure and HLA in healthy donors. The primer mix had 60 Vbeta and 13 Jbeta primers. Using immunoSEQ multiplex PCR, the repertoire was profiled, and TCRdb retains in-frame clones only, with some absent. The table shows around 150,000 clones, with 65% to 70% occurring only once. This CDR3 has 17 residues. Losses at the gene ends were 4 bases for V and 5 bases for J; bases not matched to a gene: 15. Germline loops: CDR1 SGHRS, CDR2 YFSETQ. The chain combines TRBV5-1 with TRBJ2-7; TRBD1 matches 10 bases. The sequenced sample consisted of PBMCs. The receptor comes from a woman aged 18 to 35 in good health and CMV-seropositive. This CDR3 is CASSVRQGALLPDEQYF. The DNA of the CDR3 is TGCGCCAGCAGCGTCAGACAGGGGGCCCTTCTACCCGACGAGCAGTACTTC.